These 3 T cell receptor beta chains were sequenced from one sample in a study of identical twins. A single record per CDR3 protein comes from TCRdb applying MiXCR to the 5' RACE reads. The profile shows about 690,000 distinct CDR3 sequences, over 5% of them singletons. Sequencing was carried out using naive T cells sorted from blood. The receptors here all came from a man between 18 and 35 years old in good health.

This clonotype was counted between two and nine times. V usage is TRBV11-2 and J usage is TRBJ2-3; 8 nucleotides align to TRBD2. Germline values: CDR1 SGHAT, CDR2 FQNNGV. CDR3 length: 18 residues. V lost 2 bases to trimming and J lost 4 bases; unmatched junction nucleotides: 14. Here the CDR3 reads CASSLIPLGTGGPDTQYF. In nucleotides, the CDR3 is TGTGCCAGCAGCTTAATCCCCCTTGGAACGGGGGGGCCAGATACGCAGTATTTT.

This clonotype has ten or more counts. The gene calls are TRBV20-1 and TRBJ2-1; a possible D gene is TRBD2 (6 bases). There are 14 residues in the CDR3. Germline V gives CDR1 DFQATT, CDR2 SNEGSKA (reference sequence). V lost 6 bases, J lost 0 bases, and 12 bases lay in between. The CDR3 region has the DNA TGCAGTGCAGTACTAGCAGCCTCCTACAATGAGCAGTTCTTC. Its translation: CSAVLAASYNEQFF.

At least ten counts were recorded for this clonotype. The V call is TRBV21-1, the J call TRBJ2-1; TRBD2, the table's D call, was not compared with the DNA. TRBV21-1 corresponds to a pseudogene. CDR3 size: 18 residues. This CDR3 reads CASSKAGGTKGPYNEQFF. The CDR3, as DNA: TGTGCCAGCAGCAAAGCGGGAGGGACGAAGGGTCCCTACAATGAGCAGTTCTTC.